This TCR beta chain was obtained from a study of cytomegalovirus exposure and HLA in healthy donors. Study observations and caveats: HLA-A and HLA-B allele assignments for most subjects were reportedly predicted accurately using TCR beta sequences. Cytomegalovirus-associated status was assigned to some 180 TCR beta chains.

PCR was performed using 60 Vbeta and 13 Jbeta primers. The method was immunoSEQ multiplex PCR; TCRdb's version includes in-frame clones alone and lacks a portion of them. Reported are roughly 65,000 clones; the ten largest clones contain about a sixth. The germline V gene has CDR1 LNHDA and CDR2 SQIVND (reference sequence). Trimming removed 8 bases from V and 2 bases from J, with 11 bases in between. The CDR3 contains 13 residues. On this clone: What it binds is unknown.

This clonotype originated in a boy aged 10-17 years in good health and CMV-seronegative. This chain connects TRBV19 to TRBJ2-3; weak D call: TRBD2 (6 bases). The sample was PBMCs. CDR3 sequence: CASRERDTDTQYF. In nucleotides, the CDR3 is TGTGCCAGTCGGGAGAGGGACACAGATACGCAGTATTTT. The full variable domain, its missing parts supplied by reference TRBV19 and TRBJ2-3, is DGGITQSPKYLFRKEGQNVTLSCEQNLNHDAMYWYRQDPGQGLRLIYYSQIVNDFQKGDIAEGYSVSREKKESFPLTVTSAQKNPTAFYLCASRERDTDTQYFGPGTRLTVL.